This T cell receptor beta chain was obtained from a study of blood T cell repertoires in COVID-19 (dated by TCRdb to the early 2020s). In the study overall: Samples from collaborators originated in the United States, Italy and Spain and spanned both the acute and convalescent phases of COVID-19. Where available, HLA class I and class II types were obtained from metadata supplied by the sample provider rather than from assay-based typing. The prospective study material was composed of cDNA or gDNA derived from T cells, B-cell-depleted T cells, or PBMCs. Subjects who had been exposed to COVID-19, were actively infected with it, or had recovered from it provided the deeply sampled blood TCRbeta repertoires that made up the dataset. The samples were drawn from the first 160 participants of the ongoing ImmuneRACE study and from some 1,300 subjects provided by 6 global collaborators. The repertoires were released in a freely available public database intended as a resource for research on the immune response to SARS-CoV-2. The sample metadata nearly always contained a de-identified subject ID, COVID-19 status, age in years and sex. On the study overall, not on this receptor specifically: The quantity of clinical and demographic metadata differed by source and by participant and was supplied without curation.

V is cut by 0 bases and J by 1 base, and the space between the germline ends is 12 bases. Its CDR3 holds 16 amino acids, cysteine through phenylalanine. The entry retains the CDR3 DNA only, 48 bases that are in frame from base 1. Reading the germline V gene gives CDR1 KGHSH and CDR2 LQKENI. Remarks on this clone: Its antigen remains undetermined. The record has no base qualities; no much larger clone is one base away.

The immunoSEQ Assay, a bias-controlled multiplex PCR, was used to amplify TCRbeta CDR3 regions from genomic DNA. The paper's data handling went like this. The number of nucleated cells in each sample was estimated by amplification of reference gene primers within the assay. To quantify the absolute abundance of each unique TCRbeta CDR3 rearrangement, sequence reads were collapsed and filtered. For each sample, productive Simpson clonality was calculated as the square root of Simpson's diversity index across productive rearrangements. TCRdb provides this immuneACCESS table in a form limited to in-frame rearrangements. Some clones are lacking; in checked studies, under half of them reflect an unresolved V gene, and why the rest are absent is not known. The DNA was the basis for D and trimming; V, J and clone size are from that table. The sample table contains roughly 250,000 clones; only one count was recorded for approximately 90% of them. Of the sample, 3% to 4.5% falls within the top ten clones.

The collaborating institutions used their own protocols to collect whole blood in K2EDTA tubes. For TCRbeta analysis, collaborators shipped samples as frozen whole blood, isolated PBMCs, or DNA extracted from either of those sample types. The sequence came from a woman aged 40 to 50 with acute or convalescent COVID-19. The sample consisted of peripheral blood. The rearranged chain carries TRBV18 and TRBJ2-5; TRBD2 might be the D gene, on 7 matching bases. The CDR3 amino acid sequence is: CASSPPRRGAQETQYF. The nucleotide sequence is TGTGCCAGCTCACCACCGCGACGGGGGGCCCAAGAGACCCAGTACTTC.